The entry below describes one T cell receptor (beta chain). The antigen is unknown. The sample is drawn from a study of cytomegalovirus exposure and HLA in healthy donors. Germline V gene data show CDR1 as MNHEY and CDR2 as SMNVEV (reference sequence). CDR3 length equals 14 residues. The PCR ran on 60 Vbeta and 13 Jbeta primers. Measured with immunoSEQ multiplex PCR; TCRdb has only the in-frame clones, and not every one. Of about 120,000 clones in the sample, roughly 77% were seen once. Findings and limits, study-wide: In most subjects, TCR beta sequences reportedly gave accurate predictions of HLA-A and HLA-B alleles. Follow-up analysis later connected one missense variant in DCLRE1C with trimming of TCR beta V- and J-genes.

The sequencing input was PBMCs. The receptor was isolated from a man aged 35-49 years in good health and CMV-seronegative. The chain links TRBV27 to TRBJ2-5; possible D gene TRBD1, 5 bases. Judging by the DNA end, TRBJ2-7 fits better; the J call may be wrong. CDR3 region: CASSLMLWGHEQYF. CDR3 in DNA: TGTGCCAGCAGTTTAATGTTGTGGGGCCACGAGCAGTACTTC.